This TCR beta chain was identified in a study of cytomegalovirus exposure and HLA in healthy donors (dated by TCRdb to about 2017). Study-wide context: According to a later analysis, the 120 or so validation repertoires were produced on the same platform as the 600 to 850 repertoires of the first cohort. High-throughput TCR immunosequencing, statistical association of individual TCRs with disease status, and machine learning were combined to predict cytomegalovirus infection status. The study aimed to test whether signatures of past pathogen exposure could be identified by cataloging public T cell receptors. A separate validation cohort of roughly 130 different subjects was used in addition to the approximately 640-subject first cohort.

The CDR3, from cysteine to phenylalanine, totals 12 residues. Kept here is only the CDR3 DNA, which spans 36 bases and is read in frame from base 1. Reading the germline V gene gives CDR1 LGHNT and CDR2 FRNRAP. V lost 9 bases and J lost 4 bases; the stretch between them is 10 bases long. As for this clone: Its antigen specificity is not known. Base qualities were left out, and no much larger clone turns up one base away.

Overall results and qualifications from the work: The authors suggested that the approach could potentially be extended to other disease states and immunological phenotypes. In both the original and validation cohorts, the classifier was reported to diagnose cytomegalovirus status with high specificity and sensitivity. A few of the identified cytomegalovirus-associated TCR beta chains were confirmed in vitro to be specific for cytomegalovirus antigens. The study listed approximately 150 TCR beta chains as associated with cytomegalovirus. The validation cohort had no HLA typing available for a later analysis, so co-occurrence within that cohort was assessed over all 120 repertoires. Most TCR sequences were seen in very few donors, while some public TCRs were found in many individuals. Of the cluster scores, 85% to 95% were above 0 in a later analysis, which found that TCRs clustered in the first cohort also tended to co-occur in the 95 to 150 validation repertoires.

The donors were included in the validation cohort of approximately 120 subjects, a group kept apart from the approximately 700-subject first cohort. The method behind the library was the immunoSEQ multiplex PCR assay. The published analysis was carried out like this. A statistical classification framework was built to diagnose cytomegalovirus status from the catalog of TCR beta chain sequences. The clones in this table, taken by TCRdb from immuneACCESS, are in-frame only. Not every clone is retained; where verified, under half of the shortfall comes from an unresolved V gene, and the cause of the rest is unknown. V and J calls plus clone size are reproduced from that table; the DNA served to infer D and trimming. The sample table holds about 160,000 clones, of which roughly 90% were seen once. The ten largest clones take up 4% to 5% of the sample.

Sequencing was done on a sample of PBMCs. The clonotype comes from a man between 18 and 35 years old in good health and CMV-seropositive. The V and J segments used are TRBV12-5 and TRBJ2-1; TRBD2 is a possible D gene, resting on 5 matching bases. The CDR3 reads CASGLDYNEQFF. Read as DNA, the sequence is TGTGCTAGCGGACTGGATTACAATGAGCAGTTCTTC.